This T cell receptor beta chain appears in the sequencing data of a study of identical twins (dated by TCRdb to the mid-2010s). About the full investigation: The study deep-sequenced TCR alpha and beta repertoires from monozygotic twins, unrelated adults of various ages and cord blood to test whether fetal clonotypes persist. Replicate twin experiments were performed at different times using different library preparation protocols to rule out contamination. The study at large found these results: Invariant T cells such as MAIT and iNKT could partly confound zero-insertion analyses, although diverse VJ usage argued against such confounding for most clonotypes. Excess twin sharing in beta out-of-frame sequences was weaker because fewer shared sequences lowered the signal-to-noise ratio. In monozygotic twins, out-of-frame TCR alpha sharing was systematically underestimated by recombination models, although the models agreed with sharing between unrelated individuals. Compared with coincidental sharing between unrelated individuals, out-of-frame TCR alpha sequences shared between twins had an excess of sequences with low generation probability. Fewer insertions were carried by abundant cord blood beta clonotypes; a weaker similar trend was observed in young adult naive repertoires, while no such trend was observed in memory repertoires. Because the same donors could not be followed over many years, the conclusions depended on cross-sectional statistical analysis.

This clonotype has more than one count but fewer than ten. The target of this receptor is not known. No per-base quality is available; no much larger clone lies one base away. For this chain, trimming is 4 bases at the V end and 2 bases at the J end, and the number of junction bases without a gene match is 2. Including the terminal cysteine and phenylalanine, the CDR3 comprises 14 residues. Just CDR3 DNA is preserved here, 42 bases in frame from base 1. The germline V gene provides CDR1 LGHNT and CDR2 FRNRAP. Only healthy Caucasian donors were included. Three unrelated non-twin adults were additionally sequenced: a male aged 18 to 29, a male aged 50 to 60 and a female aged 50 to 60. Using Miltenyi CD45RO+ enrichment and human naive T-cell isolation kits, memory (CD45RO+) and naive T cells were isolated from PBMC. The library came from 5' RACE. TCRdb names Illumina HiSeq 2000 as the instrument used. A universal primer binding site was introduced by template switching, and a unique molecular identifier was present in the final cDNA, enabling accurate counting of TCR cDNA molecules. Specific primers in the conserved constant-segment region were used to synthesize first-strand cDNA for TCR alpha and beta chains. To control for contamination, every cDNA library was double barcoded, receiving both a SMART-Mk sample barcode and Illumina barcodes. Two successive PCR steps introduced TruSeq adapter sequences along with Illumina sample barcodes. Sequencing of the TCR alpha and beta cDNA libraries was done on the Illumina HiSeq platform using custom primers. The paper's processing steps were these. MiGEC processed the raw reads to extract unique molecular identifiers, while MiXCR was used to determine the CDR3 positions. Recombination models were inferred per individual with the repgenHMM and IGoR tools using an EM algorithm. Shared clonotypes were analyzed with the tcR package in R, and sharing was normalized by the product of cloneset sizes. To study raw recombination free of thymic and clonal selection effects, out-of-frame nonproductive sequences were analyzed. TCRdb reran the public reads through fastp at Q25 and MiXCR, keeping productive beta chains. Every entry covers one CDR3 protein and lists the most common genes and DNA from its rows. The V and J calls here are based on TCRdb, not the publication. In this sample the table shows a few hundred thousand distinct CDR3 sequences, around 9% of which occur a single time. Roughly 8.9% of the sample belongs to the ten largest clones.

The rearranged segments are TRBV12-5 and TRBJ2-7, with TRBD1 identical over 10 junction bases. The sequence came from a woman in her 50s in good health. The source material was naive T cells sorted from blood. Per the publication, the cell subset or site label means: cells isolated with a human naive T-cell isolation kit. The sequence in DNA is TGTGCTAGTGGTTGGACAGGGGGACCCTACGAGCAGTACTTC. Translated, it gives CASGWTGGPYEQYF.